The present T cell receptor beta chain was sequenced within a study of cytomegalovirus exposure and HLA in healthy donors. The CDR3 loop spans 16 amino acids. The germline gives CDR1 MDHEN, CDR2 SYDVKM. Trimming removed 7 bases at V and 2 bases at J, with 18 bases between. The PCR was carried out with 60 Vbeta primers and 13 Jbeta primers. This table comes from immunoSEQ multiplex PCR, and its TCRdb copy is limited to in-frame clones, with some not included. The profile shows 65,000 to 80,000 clones, less than 80% of them singletons. This clone was recorded a few times. No antigen is known for it. The study's findings and limits: The study had only CMV serostatus as immune exposure information.

The source is a woman in her forties in good health and CMV-seropositive. This chain connects TRBV28 to TRBJ1-5; no clear D. Sequencing was performed on PBMCs. CDR3 loop: CASTTPAGRGNQPQHF. In nucleotides, the CDR3 is TGTGCCAGCACCACCCCGGCGGGGAGGGGCAATCAGCCCCAGCATTTT.